The 25 T cell receptor beta chains presented below share a single source sample, sequenced in a study of cytomegalovirus exposure and HLA in healthy donors. The study ran its PCR with 60 Vbeta and 13 Jbeta primers. Method: immunoSEQ multiplex PCR; TCRdb's copy keeps in-frame clones and lacks some. The sample consists of about 150,000 clones, roughly 84% of them appearing once. The sequencing input was PBMCs. These receptors originate from a young woman in good health and CMV-seronegative.

The chain carries TRBV6-1 and TRBJ2-3; D ambiguous. The CDR3 runs 14 residues. Per germline, CDR1 MNHNS and CDR2 SASEGT. V lost 4 bases and J lost 0, with 8 bases in between. The CDR3 bases are TGTGCCAGCAGTGTAGGAGAGAGCACAGATACGCAGTATTTT. This gives the protein CASSVGESTDTQYF.

The chain uses TRBV6-1 and TRBJ2-3; tentative D call: TRBD1 (5 bases). The germline V gene encodes CDR1 MNHNS and CDR2 SASEGT. V gave up 3 bases and J gave up 0 bases, with 13 bases separating them. The CDR3 spans 16 residues. The CDR3 reads CASSDPHRISTDTQYF. In DNA form, the CDR3 reads TGTGCCAGCAGTGACCCCCACAGGATTAGCACAGATACGCAGTATTTT.

CDR3 nucleotides: TGCGCCAGCAGCCAAGCCCTAGCGGGGGCAGATACGCAGTATTTT. It specifies CASSQALAGADTQYF. The rearrangement joins TRBV4-3 to TRBJ2-3; 10 nucleotides agree with TRBD2. There are 15 residues in the CDR3. CDR1 and CDR2 from the germline V gene are LGHNA and YSLEER. Trimming took 1 base from V and 4 from J; bases not matched to a gene: 2.

This sequence joins TRBV7-7 and TRBJ2-2; no definite D call. CDR1 and CDR2 (germline): SSHAT, FNYEAQ (reference sequence). This CDR3 has 14 residues. The CDR3 spells CALGKAENTGELFF. As DNA, the CDR3 is TGTGCTCTAGGTAAAGCCGAAAACACCGGGGAGCTGTTTTTT.

Here the CDR3 reads CASSSTGHTDTQYF. The CDR3 nucleotides read TGTGCCAGCAGCTCGACAGGGCACACAGATACGCAGTATTTT. The chain has TRBV5-4 and TRBJ2-3; 7 bases align to TRBD1. Germline assignment: CDR1 SGHNT and CDR2 YYREEE (reference sequence). The CDR3 totals 14 residues. J was trimmed by 2 bases and V by 3 bases; bases with no gene match: 3.

V usage is TRBV30 and J usage is TRBJ2-1, with D tentatively TRBD2 (5 bases). The germline CDR1 and CDR2 sequences are GTSNPN and SVGIG (reference sequence). With 3 bases removed from V and 8 bases from J, the gap between germline ends came to 11 bases. The CDR3 has 12 residues. CDR3 amino acids: CAWSPSRDEQFF. CDR3 coding DNA: TGTGCCTGGAGCCCTAGCCGCGATGAGCAGTTCTTC. Looking up the rest from reference TRBV30 and TRBJ2-1 gives the full variable domain: SQTIHQWPATLVQPVGSPLSLECTVEGTSNPNLYWYRQAAGRGLQLLFYSVGIGQISSEVPQNLSASRPQDRQFILSSKKLLLSDSGFYLCAWSPSRDEQFFGPGTRLTVL.

The CDR3 nucleotides read TGTGCCAGTAGTATCCAGCGGTCTGGAAACACCATATATTTT. Translated, it gives CASSIQRSGNTIYF. The V call is TRBV19, the J call TRBJ1-3; D is unclear. From germline, CDR1 is LNHDA and CDR2 SQIVND (reference sequence). The CDR3 runs 14 residues. The germline V and J ends were trimmed by 3 bases and 1 base, with 7 bases remaining between them.

This clone was detected only once. The rearrangement joins TRBV10-3 to TRBJ2-3; 12 bases match TRBD2. CDR3 length equals 17 residues. V gave up 7 bases and J gave up 4 bases; unmatched junction bases: 12. Germline V gives CDR1 ENHRY, CDR2 SYGVKD. CDR3: CAITPGASGGAADTQYF. The DNA of the CDR3 is TGTGCCATCACCCCGGGGGCTAGCGGGGGGGCGGCAGATACGCAGTATTTT.

The sample holds a few counts of this clone. This chain uses TRBV5-1 with TRBJ2-3, with 7 bases lining up with TRBD1. CDR1 is SGHRS and CDR2 is YFSETQ in the germline V gene. J lost 0 bases, V lost 0 bases, and 4 bases had no gene match. CDR3 size: 16 residues. The CDR3 sequence: CASSLAATGSTDTQYF. CDR3 in DNA: TGCGCCAGCAGCTTGGCCGCGACAGGGAGCACAGATACGCAGTATTTT.

This chain connects TRBV27 to TRBJ2-5; D is unresolved. The end of the DNA fits TRBJ2-7 better, so the J call may be wrong. Germline V gene data show CDR1 as MNHEY and CDR2 as SMNVEV (reference sequence). The CDR3 runs to 12 residues. Here the CDR3 reads CASSPTVYEQYF. The DNA for the CDR3 is TGTGCCAGCAGTCCTACTGTCTACGAGCAGTACTTC.

This chain uses TRBV6-1 with TRBJ2-7; D is possibly TRBD1 (6 bases). V lost 10 bases and J lost 0, with 13 bases in between. The CDR3 sequence is 13 residues long. Germline values: CDR1 MNHNS, CDR2 SASEGT. The DNA of the CDR3 is TGTGCCACCAGGACAGATAGCTCCTACGAGCAGTACTTC. Translation: CATRTDSSYEQYF.

This clone was detected once. The CDR3 region is CASKTGVPSGELFF. The DNA for the CDR3 is TGTGCCAGCAAAACAGGGGTCCCCTCCGGGGAGCTGTTTTTT. The rearrangement joins TRBV27 to TRBJ2-2; 7 nucleotides agree with TRBD1. Trimming cost V 7 bases and J 6 bases; bases outside gene matches: 8. The CDR3 sequence is 14 residues long. Germline CDR1 reads MNHEY; CDR2 reads SMNVEV (reference sequence).

The chain combines TRBV11-2 with TRBJ2-2, with D possibly being TRBD2 (6 bases). Germline V gene lookup returns CDR1 SGHAT and CDR2 FQNNGV. V was shortened by 1 base and J by 4 bases, with 13 bases between the two germline ends. The CDR3 length is 16 residues. DNA of the CDR3: TGTGCCAGCAGCTTAGTAGGAGGGGCCGGCACCGGGGAGCTGTTTTTT. It encodes CASSLVGGAGTGELFF.

This chain links TRBV18 with TRBJ2-7; 7 bases agree with TRBD1. The CDR3 has 15 amino acids. Germline CDR1 reads KGHSH; CDR2 reads LQKENI. V shed 5 bases and J 4 bases; nucleotides not matched to a gene: 11. The CDR3 nucleotides read TGTGCCAGCTCATTACAGGGACAGATGGGATACGAGCAGTACTTC. It encodes CASSLQGQMGYEQYF.

V usage is TRBV11-2 and J usage is TRBJ2-2; 9 positions match TRBD1. This CDR3 comprises 16 residues. The V gene's germline CDR1 is SGHAT and CDR2 FQNNGV. V was clipped by 6 bases and J by 6 bases; unmatched bases: 11. The CDR3 DNA reads TGTGCCAGCAGACAAGTGAGGGGACAGGGTGCCGGGGAGCTGTTTTTT. This translates into CASRQVRGQGAGELFF.

This clone was picked up one time. The gene calls are TRBV28 and TRBJ1-2; D may be TRBD1 (6 bases). Trimming pared 0 bases from V and 8 bases from J, leaving 10 bases between. Germline values: CDR1 MDHEN, CDR2 SYDVKM. The CDR3 has 13 residues. The chain's CDR3 is CASSLWDSRGYTF. DNA of the CDR3: TGTGCCAGCAGTTTATGGGACAGCCGAGGCTACACCTTC.

The chain links TRBV7-2 to TRBJ2-1, with 7 bases fitting TRBD2. V gave up 5 bases and J gave up 8 bases; unmatched junction bases: 12. The CDR3 extends over 15 amino acids. The germline V gene encodes CDR1 SGHTA and CDR2 FQGNSA. CDR3 loop: CASSPLLARGDEQFF. CDR3 bases: TGTGCCAGCAGCCCGCTACTGGCCCGGGGGGATGAGCAGTTCTTC.

The chain uses TRBV2 and TRBJ2-7; the D gene is possibly TRBD2 (5 bases). Germline loops: CDR1 SNHLY, CDR2 FYNNEI. This CDR3 has 19 residues. V shed 0 bases and J shed 4 bases, with 25 bases lying between them. The CDR3, as DNA: TGTGCCAGCAGTGAAGCGCGGGCCCCCCACCTAGCCGTCAATTACGAGCAGTACTTC. Translation: CASSEARAPHLAVNYEQYF.

The chain recombines TRBV2 with TRBJ2-3, with D maybe TRBD2 (6 bases). Germline CDR1 and CDR2: SNHLY and FYNNEI. The CDR3 sequence is 14 residues long. Trimming removed 7 bases at V and 6 bases at J, with 17 bases between. The CDR3 region is CASMKGGDADTQYF. The CDR3 nucleotides are TGTGCCAGCATGAAAGGAGGGGATGCGGATACGCAGTATTTT.

DNA for the CDR3: TGTGCCAGTAGTCCCCTCTTGTTGCGGCCGGGGAATCAGCCCCAGCATTTT. This sequence encodes CASSPLLLRPGNQPQHF. The J gene is TRBJ1-5, the V gene TRBV19; D remains unclear. CDR1 is LNHDA, CDR2 SQIVND, per germline (reference sequence). This CDR3 contains 17 residues. The V and J ends lost 5 bases and 4 bases respectively, with 21 bases between them.

The chain carries TRBV29-1 and TRBJ2-5, with D perhaps matching TRBD2 (6 bases). Looked up from germline, CDR1 is SQVTM and CDR2 is ANQGSEA. V was trimmed by 6 bases and J by 5 bases, leaving 10 bases between them. The CDR3 length is 11 residues. CDR3 DNA: TGCAGCGTGGGGACTGCCGAGACCCAGTACTTC. Protein sequence: CSVGTAETQYF.

V usage is TRBV27 and J usage is TRBJ1-4, with 12 nucleotides matching TRBD1. CDR1 is MNHEY and CDR2 is SMNVEV in the germline V gene (reference sequence). Germline trimming cut 5 bases from V and 0 bases from J; bases unmatched to any gene: 10. The CDR3 is 19 amino acids. CDR3 region: CASSLRGTGGVATNEKLFF. The CDR3 nucleotides read TGTGCCAGCAGTCTCCGCGGGACAGGGGGCGTTGCAACTAATGAAAAACTGTTTTTT.

The rearrangement uses TRBV15 and TRBJ2-1; maybe TRBD1 (5 bases). This CDR3 has 15 residues. The V gene lost 7 bases and the J gene lost 7 bases, with 20 bases spanning the gap. Germline V gene data show CDR1 as LNHNV and CDR2 as YYDKDF (reference sequence). The CDR3 coding sequence is TGTGCCACCAAGACTCAGGGTGATTGGGCGAATGAGCAGTTCTTC. Translating it yields CATKTQGDWANEQFF.

This chain connects TRBV15 to TRBJ2-3, with TRBD1 matching over 7 bases. The CDR3 totals 15 residues. Germline values: CDR1 LNHNV, CDR2 YYDKDF (reference sequence). The J segment lost 0 bases and the V segment lost 8 bases, leaving 8 bases of the junction unmatched. This CDR3 reads CATAKGRGSTDTQYF. The CDR3 nucleotides are TGTGCCACCGCTAAGGGCAGGGGGAGCACAGATACGCAGTATTTT. The variable domain in full, with the rest retrieved from reference TRBV15 and TRBJ2-3, is DAMVIQNPRYQVTQFGKPVTLSCSQTLNHNVMYWYQQKSSQAPKLLFHYYDKDFNNEADTPDNFQSRRPNTSFCFLDIRSPGLGDTAMYLCATAKGRGSTDTQYFGPGTRLTVL.

The chain uses TRBV18 and TRBJ2-7; 7 bases fit TRBD2. Per the germline V gene, CDR1 is KGHSH and CDR2 is LQKENI. After removal of 1 base from V and 0 bases from J, the junction contained 9 bases not matched to a gene. The CDR3 covers 17 residues. The CDR3 DNA is TGTGCCAGCTCACCACGGGGCGGACTAGTAAGCTCCTACGAGCAGTACTTC. Protein sequence: CASSPRGGLVSSYEQYF.